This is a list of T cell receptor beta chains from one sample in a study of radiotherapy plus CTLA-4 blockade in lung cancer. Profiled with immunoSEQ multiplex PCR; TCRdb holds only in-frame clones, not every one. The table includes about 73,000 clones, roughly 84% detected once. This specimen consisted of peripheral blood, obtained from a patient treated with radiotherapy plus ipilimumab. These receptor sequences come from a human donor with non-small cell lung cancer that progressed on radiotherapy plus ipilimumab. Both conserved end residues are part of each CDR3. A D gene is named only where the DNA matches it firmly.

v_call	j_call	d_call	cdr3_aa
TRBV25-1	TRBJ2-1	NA	CASSELKGVGQFF
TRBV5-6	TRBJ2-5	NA	CASSLYIEETQYF
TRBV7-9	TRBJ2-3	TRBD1	CASSSGQGIDTQYF
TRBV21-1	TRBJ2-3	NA	CASSLLEHTSTDTQYF
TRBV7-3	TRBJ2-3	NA	CASSLIGGRADTQYF
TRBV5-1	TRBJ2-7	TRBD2	CASSFKREGADEQYF
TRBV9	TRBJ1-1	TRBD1	CASSVEGGQVFF
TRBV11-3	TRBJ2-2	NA	CASSLDRYAGELFF
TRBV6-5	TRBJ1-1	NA	CASSPGMNTEAFF
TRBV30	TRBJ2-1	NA	CAWSIHGGRKEQFF
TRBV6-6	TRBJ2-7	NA	CASSDPQRSSYEQYF
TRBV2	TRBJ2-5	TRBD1	CASSGQGPLQETQYF
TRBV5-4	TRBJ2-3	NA	CASSLGTDTDTQYF
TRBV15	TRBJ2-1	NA	CATSMIMYNEQFF
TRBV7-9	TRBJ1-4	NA	CAIRDRPNEKLFF
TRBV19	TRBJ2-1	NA	CASSIPSLATEQFF
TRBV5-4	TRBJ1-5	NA	CASSLAGGSQPQHF
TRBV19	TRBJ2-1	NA	CASSTPGSSYNEQFF
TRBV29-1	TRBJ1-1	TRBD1	CSVGYASGGTEAFF
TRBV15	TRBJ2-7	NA	CATSRDPSRGGGEQYF
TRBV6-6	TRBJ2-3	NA	CATAKGGTDTQYF
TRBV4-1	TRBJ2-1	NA	CASSQVQGTEQFF
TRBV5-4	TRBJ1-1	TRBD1	CASSLGQEMNTEAFF
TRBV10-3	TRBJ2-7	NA	CAISAGLEQYF
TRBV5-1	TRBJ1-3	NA	CASQGSGNTIYF
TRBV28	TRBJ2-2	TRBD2	CASTDLAGDTGELFF
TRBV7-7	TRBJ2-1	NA	CASSPGTGRGNEQFF
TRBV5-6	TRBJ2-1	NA	CASSSYNEQFF
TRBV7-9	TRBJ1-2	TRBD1	CASSPQGDSYGYTF
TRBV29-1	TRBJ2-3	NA	CSVHYSTDTQYF
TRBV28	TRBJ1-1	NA	CASSTGGTEAFF
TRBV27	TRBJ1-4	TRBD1	CASSSGTGPEKLFF
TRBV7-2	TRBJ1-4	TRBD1	CASSSTEGRGHEKLFF
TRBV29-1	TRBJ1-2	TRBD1	CSAGGAGDGYTF
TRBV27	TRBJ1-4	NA	CASSLGGTNEKLFF
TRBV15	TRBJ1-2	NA	CATSREKPDGYTF
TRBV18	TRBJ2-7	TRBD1	CASSPLGQGRTYEQYF
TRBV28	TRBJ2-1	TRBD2	CASSPPIGRGGGNEQFF
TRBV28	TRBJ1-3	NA	CASRGPDYSGNTIYF
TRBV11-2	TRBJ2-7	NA	CASSSSWTVSYEQYF